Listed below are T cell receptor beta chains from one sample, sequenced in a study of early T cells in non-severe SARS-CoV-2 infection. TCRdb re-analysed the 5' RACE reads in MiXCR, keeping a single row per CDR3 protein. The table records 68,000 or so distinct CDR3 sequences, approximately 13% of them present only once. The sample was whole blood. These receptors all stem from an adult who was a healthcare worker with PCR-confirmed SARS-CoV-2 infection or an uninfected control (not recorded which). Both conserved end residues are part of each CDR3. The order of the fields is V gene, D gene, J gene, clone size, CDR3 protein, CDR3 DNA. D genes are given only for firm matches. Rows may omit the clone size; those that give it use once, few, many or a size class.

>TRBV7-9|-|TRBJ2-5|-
CASSQGYTQYF
TGTGCCAGCAGCCAAGGGTATACCCAGTACTTC
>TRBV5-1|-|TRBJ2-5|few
CASSLEGAGETQYF
TGCGCCAGCAGCTTGGAGGGCGCGGGGGAGACCCAGTACTTC
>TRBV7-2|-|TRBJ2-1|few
CASSSIANEQFF
TGTGCCAGCAGCTCAATAGCCAATGAGCAGTTCTTC
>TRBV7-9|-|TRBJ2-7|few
CASSPRVPRAYEQYF
TGTGCCAGCAGCCCGCGGGTTCCCAGGGCGTACGAGCAGTACTTC
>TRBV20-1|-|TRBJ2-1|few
CRGGDVNEQFF
TGCCGAGGTGGGGATGTCAATGAGCAGTTCTTC
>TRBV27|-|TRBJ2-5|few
CASSPETGPETQYF
TGTGCCAGCAGCCCTGAGACAGGCCCGGAGACCCAGTACTTC
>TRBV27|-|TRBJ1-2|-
CASSPGALGGYTF
TGTGCCAGCAGCCCCGGAGCCCTTGGGGGCTACACCTTC
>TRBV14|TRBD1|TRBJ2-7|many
CASSQTRGRAEQYF
TGTGCCAGCAGCCAAACCAGGGGGCGAGCCGAGCAGTACTTC
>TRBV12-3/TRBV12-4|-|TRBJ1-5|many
CASSASSRGQPQHF
TGTGCCAGCAGCGCCTCCTCTAGGGGTCAGCCCCAGCATTTT
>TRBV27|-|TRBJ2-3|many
CASSLQAVDTQYF
TGTGCCAGCAGCCTACAGGCGGTGGATACGCAGTATTTT
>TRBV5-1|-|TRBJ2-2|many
CASSTSVGGVNTGELFF
TGCGCCAGCAGCACATCAGTAGGCGGGGTAAACACCGGGGAGCTGTTTTTT
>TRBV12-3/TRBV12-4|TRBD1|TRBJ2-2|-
CASSPQFPGQGFSGELFF
TGTGCCAGCAGTCCCCAGTTTCCGGGACAGGGATTTTCCGGGGAGCTGTTTTTT
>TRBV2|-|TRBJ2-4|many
CASSEEMGSRRF
TGTGCCAGCAGTGAAGAAATGGGCTCAAGGAGGTTC
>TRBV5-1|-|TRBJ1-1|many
CASSLNVAYTEAFF
TGCGCCAGCAGCTTGAACGTAGCGTACACTGAAGCTTTCTTT
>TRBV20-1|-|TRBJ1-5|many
CSALLRSGGNQPQHF
TGCAGTGCGCTACTGCGGAGTGGGGGCAATCAGCCCCAGCATTTT
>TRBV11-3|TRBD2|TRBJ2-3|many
CASSLGRTSGGADTQYF
TGTGCCAGCAGCTTAGGTCGGACTAGCGGGGGCGCAGATACGCAGTATTTT
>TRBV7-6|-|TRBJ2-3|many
CASSLGVGSSTDTQYF
TGTGCCAGCAGCTTAGGAGTAGGAAGTAGCACAGATACGCAGTATTTT
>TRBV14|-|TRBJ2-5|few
CASARRDQETQYF
TGTGCCAGCGCCCGCAGGGACCAAGAGACCCAGTACTTC
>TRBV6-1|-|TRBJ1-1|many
CASSEDREVKAFF
TGTGCCAGCAGTGAAGACAGGGAAGTTAAAGCTTTCTTT
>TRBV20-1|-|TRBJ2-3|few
CSARRGVTDTQYF
TGCAGTGCTAGGAGGGGGGTCACAGATACGCAGTATTTT
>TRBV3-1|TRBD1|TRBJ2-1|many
CASREERGLYNEQFF
TGTGCCAGCAGGGAAGAAAGGGGGCTCTACAATGAGCAGTTCTTC
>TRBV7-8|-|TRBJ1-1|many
CASSRMNTEAFF
TGTGCCAGCAGCCGAATGAACACTGAAGCTTTCTTT
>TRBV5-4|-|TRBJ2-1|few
CASSLEAPIHEQFF
TGTGCCAGCAGCTTAGAGGCCCCAATCCATGAGCAGTTCTTC
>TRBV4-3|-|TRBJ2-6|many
CASSQERSGANVLTF
TGCGCCAGCAGCCAAGAGAGATCTGGGGCCAACGTCCTGACTTTC
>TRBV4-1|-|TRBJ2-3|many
CASSQDVTVSTDTQYF
TGCGCCAGCAGCCAAGATGTGACAGTTAGCACAGATACGCAGTATTTT
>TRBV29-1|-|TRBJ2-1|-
CSVEKRQGGEQFF
TGCAGCGTTGAAAAGAGACAGGGAGGTGAGCAGTTCTTC
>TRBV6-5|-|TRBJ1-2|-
CASSYEAGVGYTF
TGTGCCAGCAGTTACGAGGCAGGGGTTGGCTACACCTTC
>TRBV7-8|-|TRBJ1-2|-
CASSSGRGVGLNYGYTF
TGTGCCAGCAGCTCCGGTCGTGGGGTTGGATTAAACTATGGCTACACCTTC
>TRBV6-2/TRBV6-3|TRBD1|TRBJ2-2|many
CASSYPDRGIRGGELFF
TGTGCCAGCAGTTACCCGGACAGGGGAATCCGTGGCGGGGAGCTGTTTTTT
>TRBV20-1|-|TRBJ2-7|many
CSALMGPPGRLKDEQYF
TGCAGTGCCCTCATGGGGCCTCCGGGACGTCTGAAGGACGAGCAGTACTTC
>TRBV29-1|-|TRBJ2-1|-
CSVVASGVNEQFF
TGCAGCGTTGTCGCTTCTGGGGTTAATGAGCAGTTCTTC
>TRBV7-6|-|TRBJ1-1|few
CASSLSQGTEAFF
TGTGCCAGCAGCTTAAGTCAGGGCACTGAAGCTTTCTTT
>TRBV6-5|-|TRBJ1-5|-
CASSNYRSNQPQHF
TGTGCCAGCAGTAACTACAGATCCAATCAGCCCCAGCATTTT
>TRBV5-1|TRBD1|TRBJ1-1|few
CASTPTGATEAFF
TGCGCCAGCACCCCGACAGGGGCCACTGAAGCTTTCTTT
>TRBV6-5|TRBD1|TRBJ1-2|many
CASSYGTGKGYTF
TGTGCCAGCAGTTACGGGACAGGGAAAGGCTACACCTTC
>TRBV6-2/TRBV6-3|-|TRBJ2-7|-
CASSPLRTTQYF
TGTGCCAGCAGTCCGCTCCGGACCACCCAGTACTTC
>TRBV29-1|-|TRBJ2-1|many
CSAHREPYNEQFF
TGCAGCGCCCACAGGGAACCTTACAATGAGCAGTTCTTC
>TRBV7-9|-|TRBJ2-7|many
CASSPTGSYSYEQYF
TGTGCCAGCAGCCCGACCGGGTCATACTCCTACGAGCAGTACTTC
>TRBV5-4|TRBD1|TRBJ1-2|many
CASSSPGQGSNYGYTF
TGTGCCAGCAGCTCGCCGGGACAGGGGTCCAACTATGGCTACACCTTC
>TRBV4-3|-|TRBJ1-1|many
CASSQDKDSNTEAFF
TGCGCCAGCAGCCAAGATAAGGACAGCAACACTGAAGCTTTCTTT
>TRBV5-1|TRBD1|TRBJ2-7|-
CASSFAGTGGGDEQYF
TGCGCCAGCAGCTTTGCCGGGACAGGGGGAGGGGACGAGCAGTACTTC
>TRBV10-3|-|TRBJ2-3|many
CAISERGDFRTDTQYF
TGTGCCATCAGTGAGAGGGGGGACTTCCGCACAGATACGCAGTATTTT
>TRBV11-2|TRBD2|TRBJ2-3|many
CASSLMGLSTDTQYF
TGTGCCAGCAGCTTAATGGGACTATCGACAGATACGCAGTATTTT
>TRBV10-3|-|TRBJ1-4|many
CAISESRNEKLFF
TGTGCCATCAGTGAGTCTCGAAATGAAAAACTGTTTTTT
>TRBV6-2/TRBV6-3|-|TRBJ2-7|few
CASSNPGDEQYF
TGTGCCAGCAGCAACCCAGGGGACGAGCAGTACTTC
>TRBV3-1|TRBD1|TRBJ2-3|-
CASSQPDRGVRTQYF
TGTGCCAGCAGCCAACCCGACAGGGGGGTCCGTACGCAGTATTTT
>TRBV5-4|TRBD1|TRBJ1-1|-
CASSRDRARNTEAFF
TGTGCCAGCAGCCGGGACAGGGCCAGGAACACTGAAGCTTTCTTT
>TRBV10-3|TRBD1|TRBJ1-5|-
CATKGTVDQPQHF
TGTGCCACCAAAGGGACAGTGGATCAGCCCCAGCATTTT
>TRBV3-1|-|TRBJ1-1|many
CASSQAQGHTEAFF
TGTGCCAGCAGCCAAGCACAGGGTCACACTGAAGCTTTCTTT
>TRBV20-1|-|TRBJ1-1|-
CSARMAAGANTEAFF
TGCAGTGCTAGAATGGCTGCGGGAGCGAACACTGAAGCTTTCTTT
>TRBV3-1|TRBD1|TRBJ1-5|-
CASSQRTGGHEPQHF
TGTGCCAGCAGCCAGAGGACAGGGGGCCACGAGCCCCAGCATTTT